Sequencing of this TCR beta chain was carried out in a study of OX40 agonist ivuxolimab in advanced cancers. Study summary: Patients received ivuxolimab, an intravenous treatment, every 2 weeks at 0.01 to 10 mg/kg. Dose-escalation cases comprised hepatocellular carcinoma, melanoma, renal cell or head and neck cancer. Findings of the study overall: Among the lowest levels of clonal expansion were found in partial responders at 0.1-3.0 mg/kg.

The protocol was immunoSEQ multiplex PCR, while the TCRdb copy is restricted to in-frame clones and leaves out a portion. The data contain under 20,000 clones, around 83% of them seen just once; the ten biggest clones take up roughly 12%. Autoimmune disease history or systemic immunosuppression was exclusionary. This CDR3 contains 14 residues. Germline CDR1 SNHLY, CDR2 FYNNEI. Trimming took 2 bases from V and 3 from J; bases not matched to a gene: 4. Worth noting for this clone: What it recognizes is unknown.

The sequence was collected from an adult with an advanced solid tumor such as melanoma, head and neck, liver or kidney cancer. The chain is built from TRBV2 and TRBJ2-7; 7 nucleotides agree with TRBD2. The source was CD4+ or CD8+ T cells sorted from blood, collected in a trial of the OX40 agonist ivuxolimab. CDR3 sequence reads: CASSESGTLYEQYF. The CDR3 DNA reads as TGTGCCAGCAGTGAAAGCGGGACCCTCTACGAGCAGTACTTC. Filled out from reference TRBV2 and TRBJ2-7, the complete variable domain reads EPEVTQTPSHQVTQMGQEVILRCVPISNHLYFYWYRQILGQKVEFLVSFYNNEISEKSEIFDDQFSVERPDGSNFTLKIRSTKLEDSAMYFCASSESGTLYEQYFGPGTRLTVT.